These T cell receptor beta chains were read from a single sample in a study of T cells expressing NK-cell markers. TCRdb reprocessed the 5' RACE reads and stores each CDR3 protein as one record, lacking DNA. This sample's table reports over 100,000 distinct CDR3 sequences. The sample comprised blood T cells: a sorted CD56 or NKG2C T cell subset, CD4+ or CD8+ T cells, or bulk PBMC T cells (not recorded which). The receptor set was obtained from a woman between 18 and 70 years old in good health. Both conserved end residues are part of each CDR3. Fields, in order: J gene, V gene, CDR3 protein.

J: TRBJ2-7
V: TRBV12-3/TRBV12-4
CDR3: CASSPGSGEQYF

J: TRBJ2-3
V: TRBV7-8
CDR3: CASSSLAGAGDTQYF

J: TRBJ2-2
V: TRBV7-2
CDR3: CASSLAVWGFRELFF

J: TRBJ1-1
V: TRBV20-1
CDR3: CSARDDRSYTEAFF

J: TRBJ2-5
V: TRBV20-1
CDR3: CSARISSGRVLRGGPQETQYF

J: TRBJ1-1
V: TRBV19
CDR3: CASGPLTEAFF

J: TRBJ2-1
V: TRBV7-2
CDR3: CASSPARIRDEQFF

J: TRBJ2-6
V: TRBV6-5
CDR3: CASSTGSGANVLTF

J: TRBJ2-1
V: TRBV7-7
CDR3: CASSNELAGSPYNEQFF

J: TRBJ1-1
V: TRBV4-1
CDR3: CASSQGDRLNTEAFF

J: TRBJ1-4
V: TRBV6-5
CDR3: CASSYAPGFNEKLFF

J: TRBJ2-3
V: TRBV5-1
CDR3: CASSLGEDTQYF

J: TRBJ2-7
V: TRBV20-1
CDR3: CSTPGTGDPYEQYF

J: TRBJ1-3
V: TRBV12-3/TRBV12-4
CDR3: CASSLGQGNTIYF

J: TRBJ2-7
V: TRBV27
CDR3: CASCLQGDLSYEQYF

J: TRBJ2-7
V: TRBV12-3/TRBV12-4
CDR3: CASSWVPSYEQYF

J: TRBJ2-3
V: TRBV15
CDR3: CATSSPGTGTDTQYF

J: TRBJ2-7
V: TRBV4-2
CDR3: CASSQDGTAYEQYF

J: TRBJ2-7
V: TRBV9
CDR3: CASSGASGGFYEQYF

J: TRBJ2-3
V: TRBV28
CDR3: CASSTRTSGLFTDTQYF

J: TRBJ1-4
V: TRBV19
CDR3: CASSSGGDEKLFF

J: TRBJ2-7
V: TRBV20-1
CDR3: CSAREASGIYEQYF

J: TRBJ2-1
V: TRBV20-1
CDR3: CSARGLGEVYEQFF

J: TRBJ2-5
V: TRBV21-1
CDR3: CASSKWTGKLETQYF

J: TRBJ2-7
V: TRBV28
CDR3: CASSFLPAGGGEQYF

J: TRBJ1-2
V: TRBV27
CDR3: CASSSTGYGYTF

J: TRBJ2-5
V: TRBV28
CDR3: CASSLTSGVQETQYF

J: TRBJ2-7
V: TRBV27
CDR3: CASSLLGGSEQYF

J: TRBJ2-1
V: TRBV20-1
CDR3: CSVVGGDRLDNEQFF

J: TRBJ1-2
V: TRBV6-4
CDR3: CASGQTRNYGYTF

J: TRBJ2-7
V: TRBV21-1
CDR3: CASSKGDGGDREQYF

J: TRBJ1-1
V: TRBV5-1
CDR3: CASLTGGSETEAFF

J: TRBJ2-1
V: TRBV7-2
CDR3: CASQGNSGSYNEQFF

J: TRBJ1-4
V: TRBV27
CDR3: CASSPRGGKLFF

J: TRBJ2-7
V: TRBV20-1
CDR3: CSARTPDTSYEQYF

J: TRBJ2-7
V: TRBV27
CDR3: CASSLRGGSYEQYF

J: TRBJ1-3
V: TRBV6-1
CDR3: CASSVRDPGFISGNTIYF